Each of the 25 T cell receptor beta chains below was sequenced from the same sample in a study of OX40 agonist ivuxolimab in advanced cancers. The protocol was immunoSEQ multiplex PCR, while the TCRdb copy is restricted to in-frame clones and leaves out a portion. This sample carries 90,000 to 120,000 clones, around 93% of them seen once, and the ten largest clones take roughly 1.3%. Sequencing was performed on CD4+ or CD8+ T cells sorted from blood, taken in a trial of the OX40 agonist ivuxolimab. The receptors stem from an adult with an advanced solid tumor such as melanoma, head and neck, liver or kidney cancer.

The chain uses TRBV2 and TRBJ1-2; TRBD1 agrees at 8 bases. The CDR3 has 13 residues. Germline CDR1 and CDR2: SNHLY and FYNNEI. V lost 6 bases to trimming and J lost 6 bases; unmatched junction nucleotides: 6. The CDR3 DNA follows: TGTGCCAGCAGCGAGGACAGGGCGAATGGCTACACCTTC. Translated: CASSEDRANGYTF.

The rearrangement links TRBV2 to TRBJ1-2, with D possibly matching TRBD1 (5 bases). Germline loops: CDR1 SNHLY, CDR2 FYNNEI. The CDR3 sequence is 19 residues long. The germline V and J ends were trimmed by 3 bases and 1 base, with 24 bases remaining between them. DNA for the CDR3: TGTGCCAGCAGTGATGGTGGTAGGGCCCCGCGGGGGGTTAACTATGGCTACACCTTC. This codes for CASSDGGRAPRGVNYGYTF.

The V call is TRBV14, the J call TRBJ2-1; no reliable D call. Trimming took off 0 bases at V and 1 base at J, with 16 bases between the two ends. The CDR3 sequence is 18 residues long. CDR1 SGHDN and CDR2 FVKESK come from the germline V gene. CDR3 in amino acids: CASSQDLLGLTSYNEQFF. The DNA of the CDR3 is TGTGCCAGCAGCCAAGATTTGTTAGGGCTTACTTCCTACAATGAGCAGTTCTTC.

The chain has TRBV6-6 and TRBJ1-5; 8 nucleotides match TRBD1. Per the germline V gene, CDR1 is MNHNY and CDR2 is SVGAGI (reference sequence). V was clipped by 7 bases and J by 2 bases; unmatched bases: 4. CDR3 length: 14 amino acids. The CDR3 coding sequence is TGTGCCAGCAAAACACAGGGGGGCAATCAGCCCCAGCATTTT. Translated, it gives CASKTQGGNQPQHF.

The chain couples TRBV7-2 to TRBJ2-1, with D uncertain. CDR1 SGHTA and CDR2 FQGNSA come from the germline V gene. V was trimmed by 0 bases and J by 10 bases, leaving 7 bases between them. The CDR3 runs 12 residues. CDR3 amino acids: CASSLARGEQFF. The CDR3 nucleotides read TGTGCCAGCAGCTTAGCCAGAGGCGAGCAGTTCTTC.

This chain connects TRBV28 to TRBJ1-1, with 7 bases matching TRBD1. Looked up from germline, CDR1 is MDHEN and CDR2 is SYDVKM. CDR3 length equals 16 residues. J was trimmed by 1 base and V by 6 bases; bases with no gene match: 11. The CDR3 reads CASSPIWTGSNTEAFF. The CDR3 DNA is TGTGCCAGCAGCCCGATTTGGACAGGATCGAACACTGAAGCTTTCTTT. The full variable domain, completed using reference TRBV28 and TRBJ1-1, is DVKVTQSSRYLVKRTGEKVFLECVQDMDHENMFWYRQDPGLGLRLIYFSYDVKMKEKGDIPEGYSVSREKKERFSLILESASTNQTSMYLCASSPIWTGSNTEAFFGQGTRLTVV.

The chain combines TRBV5-1 with TRBJ1-1; D is uncertain. The CDR3 has 14 residues. The germline gives CDR1 SGHRS, CDR2 YFSETQ. V dropped 1 base and J dropped 4 bases, with 11 bases sitting between them. The CDR3 region has the DNA TGCGCCAGCAGCTTGACAGCCTCGGGCACTGAAGCTTTCTTT. It yields the protein CASSLTASGTEAFF.

The chain combines TRBV19 with TRBJ2-7, with D possibly matching TRBD1 (5 bases). This CDR3 has 15 amino acids. Germline lookup yields CDR1 LNHDA and CDR2 SQIVND (reference sequence). V lost 4 bases, J lost 3 bases, and 16 bases lay in between. The CDR3 DNA reads as TGTGCCAGTAGTAGTCGTCAGGGTAATATCTACGAGCAGTACTTC. This translates into CASSSRQGNIYEQYF.

The chain links TRBV28 to TRBJ2-7; TRBD1 matches 10 bases. Germline trimming cut 4 bases from V and 2 bases from J; bases unmatched to any gene: 2. The length of the CDR3 is 14 residues. Germline CDR1 reads MDHEN; CDR2 reads SYDVKM. CDR3 sequence (DNA): TGTGCCAGCAGTTGGGGACAGGGGACCTACGAGCAGTACTTC. This sequence encodes CASSWGQGTYEQYF.

The chain employs TRBV28 and TRBJ1-6; D is perhaps TRBD1 (5 bases). The germline CDR1 and CDR2 sequences are MDHEN and SYDVKM. CDR3 length: 11 residues. The V gene lost 6 bases and the J gene lost 18 bases, with 15 bases spanning the gap. The CDR3 is CASSQGQGNHF. DNA of the CDR3: TGTGCCAGCAGCCAAGGCCAGGGCAACCACTTT.

The rearrangement links TRBV23-1 to TRBJ1-2; 7 bases match TRBD1. TRBV23-1 falls under the ORF class, with uncertain function. The trim removed 3 bases at V and 5 bases at J, leaving 9 bases unmatched. The CDR3 totals 15 residues. The CDR3 is CASSQSIRGEYGYTF. The CDR3 bases are TGCGCCAGCAGTCAGTCTATCAGGGGGGAGTATGGCTACACCTTC.

The chain carries TRBV5-4 and TRBJ2-5; 7 nucleotides match TRBD2. Germline V gives CDR1 SGHNT, CDR2 YYREEE (reference sequence). The CDR3 sequence is 13 residues long. V shed 4 bases and J 2 bases; nucleotides not matched to a gene: 2. The CDR3 coding sequence is TGTGCCAGCAGCCCGGGGGGACAAGAGACCCAGTACTTC. It encodes CASSPGGQETQYF. Full variable domain (rest looked up from reference TRBV5-4 and TRBJ2-5): ETGVTQSPTHLIKTRGQQVTLRCSSQSGHNTVSWYQQALGQGPQFIFQYYREEENGRGNFPPRFSGLQFPNYSSELNVNALELDDSALYLCASSPGGQETQYFGPGTRLLVL.

This clone showed up just once. CDR3 bases: TGTGCCATCAACAGGGATCAAGACGAGCAGTACTTC. Translating gives CAINRDQDEQYF. The gene calls are TRBV10-3 and TRBJ2-7, with a possible D match to TRBD1 (6 bases). Germline CDR1 ENHRY, CDR2 SYGVKD. The CDR3 is made up of 12 amino acids. Trimming took off 7 bases at V and 5 bases at J, with 12 bases between the two ends.

This chain joins TRBV11-3 and TRBJ1-1; TRBD1 aligns across 8 bases. The V and J ends lost 2 bases and 9 bases, in that order; junction bases with no gene match: 5. CDR1 SGHNT and CDR2 YENEEA come from the germline V gene. The CDR3 runs to 13 residues. CDR3 residues: CASSLPGQGKAFF. Written as DNA, the CDR3 is TGTGCCAGCAGCTTACCAGGACAGGGTAAAGCTTTCTTT.

V usage is TRBV4-3 and J usage is TRBJ2-3; D uncertain. The CDR3 length is 15 residues. From germline, CDR1 is LGHNA and CDR2 YSLEER. V was clipped by 4 bases and J by 0 bases, with 11 bases between them. CDR3: CASSLWTASTDTQYF. In DNA form, the CDR3 reads TGCGCCAGCAGCCTTTGGACGGCTAGCACAGATACGCAGTATTTT.

The chain is built from TRBV30 and TRBJ1-1; tentatively, D is TRBD1 (5 bases). The CDR3 length is 13 residues. The V end was cut by 7 bases, the J end by 0 bases, with 12 bases between. Germline-derived CDR1 and CDR2 are GTSNPN and SVGIG (reference sequence). The CDR3 protein is CAFSGLLNTEAFF. The CDR3 DNA is TGTGCCTTCTCGGGGCTACTGAACACTGAAGCTTTCTTT. Filled out from reference TRBV30 and TRBJ1-1, the complete variable domain reads SQTIHQWPATLVQPVGSPLSLECTVEGTSNPNLYWYRQAAGRGLQLLFYSVGIGQISSEVPQNLSASRPQDRQFILSSKKLLLSDSGFYLCAFSGLLNTEAFFGQGTRLTVV.

A few counts support this clone. The chain links TRBV9 to TRBJ1-3; no reliable D call. The germline gives CDR1 SGDLS, CDR2 YYNGEE. The ends were cut back, 3 bases at V and 4 bases at J, with 8 bases in the middle. This CDR3 has 13 amino acids. DNA of the CDR3: TGTGCCAGCAGCGAGTGGTCCGGAAACACCATATATTTT. This translates into CASSEWSGNTIYF.

The V and J genes are TRBV4-1 and TRBJ2-1; a weak D match, TRBD2 (6 bases). The CDR3 covers 16 residues. Trimming removed 0 bases at V and 2 bases at J, with 11 bases between. CDR1 MGHRA and CDR2 YSYEKL come from the germline V gene. The CDR3 coding sequence is TGCGCCAGCAGCCAAGATAGCGCGGGAACCTACAATGAGCAGTTCTTC. Encoded protein: CASSQDSAGTYNEQFF.

The genes are TRBV9 and TRBJ2-4; 11 bases fit TRBD2. Germline V lookup: CDR1 SGDLS, CDR2 YYNGEE. The V and J ends lost 4 bases and 9 bases, in that order; junction bases with no gene match: 6. CDR3 length equals 14 residues. CDR3 region: CASSQGTSGGIQYF. The CDR3 coding sequence is TGTGCCAGCAGCCAAGGGACTAGCGGTGGCATTCAGTACTTC.

Remarks on this clone: This sample includes further DNA sequences coding for the same CDR3. V usage is TRBV18 and J usage is TRBJ1-4, with 7 bases that match TRBD1. The V gene end was trimmed by 3 bases and the J gene end by 2 bases; junction bases not matched to a gene: 3. This CDR3 is 15 amino acids long. CDR1 is KGHSH, CDR2 LQKENI, per germline. The CDR3 sequence: CASSPTTGTNEKLFF. In nucleotides, the CDR3 is TGTGCCAGCTCACCGACGACAGGGACTAATGAAAAACTGTTTTTT.

The rearrangement links TRBV18 to TRBJ2-1; 16 nucleotides agree with TRBD2. Germline CDR1 and CDR2: KGHSH and LQKENI. This CDR3 has 17 amino acids. The V gene end was trimmed by 0 bases and the J gene end by 9 bases; junction bases not matched to a gene: 5. The DNA of the CDR3 is TGTGCCAGCTCACCACCGGGACTAGCGGGAGGGCCTATTGAGCAGTTCTTC. Amino acid sequence: CASSPPGLAGGPIEQFF.

V gene TRBV30 combines with J gene TRBJ2-7, with 12 positions matching TRBD2. The trim removed 4 bases at V and 5 bases at J, leaving 9 bases unmatched. CDR1 and CDR2 from the germline V gene are GTSNPN and SVGIG (reference sequence). This CDR3 comprises 15 residues. The CDR3 sequence: CAWTSGRAQGDEQYF. For the CDR3, the DNA is TGTGCCTGGACTAGCGGGAGGGCCCAAGGAGACGAGCAGTACTTC.

CDR3 DNA: TGTGCCAGCAGTTCCCTGACAGAAACAAGCAATGAAAAACTGTTTTTT. This encodes CASSSLTETSNEKLFF. V and J are TRBV27 and TRBJ1-4; weak D call: TRBD1 (5 bases). The CDR3 contains 16 residues. The V end was cut by 4 bases, the J end by 5 bases, with 17 bases between. The germline V gene encodes CDR1 MNHEY and CDR2 SMNVEV (reference sequence).

This clone has a single count. This chain links TRBV7-2 with TRBJ2-1; unclear D gene. Trimming took off 1 base at V and 10 bases at J, with 11 bases between the two ends. The CDR3 sequence is 13 residues long. Germline CDR1 is SGHTA and CDR2 is FQGNSA. CDR3 protein: CASSLEGNAEQFF. CDR3 nucleotide sequence: TGTGCCAGCAGCTTAGAGGGTAATGCGGAGCAGTTCTTC.

The V and J genes are TRBV11-2 and TRBJ2-1; 7 bases are shared with TRBD1. The V gene end was trimmed by 5 bases and the J gene end by 5 bases; junction bases not matched to a gene: 9. The CDR3 spans 15 residues. CDR1 and CDR2 from the germline V gene are SGHAT and FQNNGV. CDR3 protein: CASSPWGTVNNEQFF. CDR3 sequence (DNA): TGTGCCAGCAGCCCCTGGGGGACAGTTAACAATGAGCAGTTCTTC.